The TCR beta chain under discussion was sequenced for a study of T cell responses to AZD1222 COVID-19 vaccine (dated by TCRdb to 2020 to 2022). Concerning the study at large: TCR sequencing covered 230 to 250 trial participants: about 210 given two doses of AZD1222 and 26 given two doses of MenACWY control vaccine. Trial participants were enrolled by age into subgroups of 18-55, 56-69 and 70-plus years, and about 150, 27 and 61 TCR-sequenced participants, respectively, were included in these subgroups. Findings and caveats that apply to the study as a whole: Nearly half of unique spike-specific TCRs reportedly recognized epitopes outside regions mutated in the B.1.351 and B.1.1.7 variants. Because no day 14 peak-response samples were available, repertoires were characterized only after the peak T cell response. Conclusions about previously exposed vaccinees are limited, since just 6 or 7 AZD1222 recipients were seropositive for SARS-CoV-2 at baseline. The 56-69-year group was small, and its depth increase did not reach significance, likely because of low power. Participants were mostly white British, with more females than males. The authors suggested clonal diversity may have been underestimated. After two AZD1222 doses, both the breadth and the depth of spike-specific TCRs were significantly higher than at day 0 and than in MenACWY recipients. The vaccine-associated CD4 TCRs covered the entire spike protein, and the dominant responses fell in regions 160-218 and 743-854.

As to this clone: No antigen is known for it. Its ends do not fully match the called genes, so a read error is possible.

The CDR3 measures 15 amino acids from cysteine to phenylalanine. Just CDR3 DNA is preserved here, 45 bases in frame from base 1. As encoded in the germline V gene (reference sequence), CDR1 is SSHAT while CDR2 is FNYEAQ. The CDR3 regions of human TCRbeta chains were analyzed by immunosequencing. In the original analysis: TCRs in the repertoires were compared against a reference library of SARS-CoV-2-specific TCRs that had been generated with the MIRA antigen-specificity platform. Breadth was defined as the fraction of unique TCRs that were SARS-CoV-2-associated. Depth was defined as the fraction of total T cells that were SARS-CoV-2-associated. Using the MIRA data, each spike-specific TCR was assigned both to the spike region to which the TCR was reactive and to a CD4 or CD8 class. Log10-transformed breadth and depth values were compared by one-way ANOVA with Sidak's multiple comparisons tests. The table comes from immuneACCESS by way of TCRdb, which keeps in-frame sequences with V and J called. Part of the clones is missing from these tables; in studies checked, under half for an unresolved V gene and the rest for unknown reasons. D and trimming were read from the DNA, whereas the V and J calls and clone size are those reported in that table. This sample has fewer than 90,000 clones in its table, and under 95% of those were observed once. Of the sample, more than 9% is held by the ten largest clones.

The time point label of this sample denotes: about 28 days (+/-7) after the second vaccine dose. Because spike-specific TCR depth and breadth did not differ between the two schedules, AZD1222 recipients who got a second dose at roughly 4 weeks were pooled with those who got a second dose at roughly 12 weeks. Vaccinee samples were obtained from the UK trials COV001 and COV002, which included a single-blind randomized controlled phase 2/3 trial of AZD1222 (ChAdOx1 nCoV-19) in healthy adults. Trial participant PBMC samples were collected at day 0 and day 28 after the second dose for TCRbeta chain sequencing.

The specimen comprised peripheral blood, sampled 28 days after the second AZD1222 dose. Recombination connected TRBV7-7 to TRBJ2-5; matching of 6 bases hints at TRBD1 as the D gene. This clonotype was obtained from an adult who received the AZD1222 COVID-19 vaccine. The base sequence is TGTGCTAGCAGCTTAGGTGCAGGGGATGGAGAGACCCAGTACTTC. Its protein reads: CASSLGAGDGETQYF.